The 4 T cell receptor beta chains below were found in one sample sequenced in a study of T cell clonotyping in hematopoietic cell transplantation. As for time point: recipient sample about 28 days before transplant, after cytoreduction. The protocol was immunoSEQ multiplex PCR, while the TCRdb copy is restricted to in-frame clones and leaves out a portion. In the table there are tens of thousands of clones, 95% to 97% of which are singletons. Here the sequenced sample was peripheral blood mononuclear cells, taken before stem cell transplant. These receptors came from a woman between 45 and 65 years old with acute myeloid leukemia. Some clones in this sample may be carry-over from other donors' samples.

The genes are TRBV6-1 and TRBJ2-7; D possibly corresponds to TRBD2 (6 bases). V lost 2 bases to trimming and J lost 4 bases, with 15 bases between them. The CDR3 runs 15 residues. Germline CDR1 and CDR2: MNHNS and SASEGT. The CDR3 reads CASSESPGLTYEQYF. The DNA of the CDR3 is TGTGCCAGCAGTGAATCTCCGGGACTTACTTACGAGCAGTACTTC.

This rearrangement joins TRBV27 to TRBJ2-5, with 11 nucleotides matching TRBD1. Germline trimming cut 5 bases from V and 0 bases from J; bases unmatched to any gene: 5. CDR1 is MNHEY, CDR2 SMNVEV, per germline (reference sequence). The CDR3 totals 16 residues. The CDR3 is CASSLRDRGNQETQYF. The CDR3 bases are TGTGCCAGCAGTCTACGGGACAGGGGGAACCAAGAGACCCAGTACTTC.

CDR3 region: CASSLGDTYGYTF. The CDR3 DNA follows: TGTGCCAGCAGCTTAGGGGACACCTATGGCTACACCTTC. The chain links TRBV7-9 to TRBJ1-2, with a weak D call TRBD1 (6 bases). CDR1 is SEHNR and CDR2 is FQNEAQ in the germline V gene (reference sequence). V lost 1 base to trimming and J lost 4 bases, with 7 bases between them. The CDR3 length is 13 residues.

The chain links TRBV4-2 to TRBJ2-7, with D perhaps matching TRBD1 (6 bases). Germline V gene lookup returns CDR1 LGHNA and CDR2 YNFKEQ. The length of the CDR3 is 17 residues. V was shortened by 4 bases and J by 0 bases, with 19 bases between the two germline ends. CDR3 sequence: CASSREINRASSYEQYF. The DNA of the CDR3 is TGTGCCAGCAGCCGAGAAATCAACAGGGCCAGCTCCTACGAGCAGTACTTC.